A selection of T cell receptor beta chains follows, all from one sample in a study of a mutant IDH1 vaccine in newly diagnosed glioma. No cognate antigen is known for these TCRs. Sequencing used immunoSEQ multiplex PCR; TCRdb keeps in-frame clones, though not all of them. The sample has 60,000 to 75,000 clones; around 90% are singletons. This sample comprised PBMCs, obtained from a glioma patient whose treatment included an IDH1 peptide vaccine. These receptor sequences come from a man aged 25 to 40 with glioma. Each CDR3 is given with its conserved first and last residue. A D gene is named only where the DNA matches it firmly. Expanded clones are given a class, and other clones once, few, many or no size at all.

>TRBJ1-4|NA|NA|TRBV5-1
CASSFGGSSEKLFF
TGCGCCAGCAGCTTTGGGGGTAGTAGTGAAAAACTGTTTTTT
>TRBJ1-5|TRBD1|NA|TRBV6-1
CASSDRQGGQPQHF
TGTGCCAGCAGTGACCGACAGGGAGGTCAGCCCCAGCATTTT
>TRBJ2-7|NA|NA|TRBV9
CASSPRLEGSYEQYF
TGTGCCAGCAGCCCCCGTTTGGAGGGCAGCTACGAGCAGTACTTC
>TRBJ1-1|NA|NA|TRBV6-5
CASLGTRGAEAFF
TGTGCCAGCTTGGGAACCCGAGGCGCTGAAGCTTTCTTT
>TRBJ1-5|NA|NA|TRBV19
CASSPRDHGGQPQHF
TGTGCCAGTAGTCCCCGGGACCATGGGGGACAGCCCCAGCATTTT
>TRBJ2-3|NA|NA|TRBV29-1
CSAEGGGTDTQYF
TGCAGCGCTGAGGGGGGAGGCACAGATACGCAGTATTTT
>TRBJ2-3|TRBD2|NA|TRBV6-5
CASSKGTSGGYTQYF
TGTGCCAGCAGTAAAGGGACTAGCGGGGGATATACGCAGTATTTT
>TRBJ2-1|NA|NA|TRBV29-1
CSVSDTRLRDEQFF
TGCAGCGTTTCGGACACACGTCTTCGCGATGAGCAGTTCTTC
>TRBJ2-6|NA|once|TRBV9
CASSVGKGHSGANVLTF
TGTGCCAGCAGCGTAGGAAAAGGGCACTCTGGGGCCAACGTCCTGACTTTC
>TRBJ2-7|NA|NA|TRBV7-9
CASSFDRPYTYEQYF
TGTGCCAGCAGCTTTGACAGGCCATATACCTACGAGCAGTACTTC
>TRBJ2-3|NA|NA|TRBV6-5
CASSTGTLSTDTQYF
TGTGCCAGCAGTACCGGGACCTTAAGCACAGATACGCAGTATTTT
>TRBJ2-1|NA|NA|TRBV5-1
CASSDRPSSYNEQFF
TGCGCCAGCAGCGACAGGCCCTCCTCCTACAATGAGCAGTTCTTC
>TRBJ1-2|NA|NA|TRBV30
CAWSPVWGDYGYTF
TGTGCCTGGAGCCCAGTCTGGGGGGACTATGGCTACACCTTC
>TRBJ1-4|NA|NA|TRBV14
CASSLRGGNEKLFF
TGTGCCAGCAGCCTTAGGGGGGGAAATGAAAAACTGTTTTTT
>TRBJ1-1|TRBD1|NA|TRBV29-1
CSVEETGADEAFF
TGCAGCGTTGAAGAGACAGGGGCAGACGAAGCTTTCTTT
>TRBJ2-7|NA|once|TRBV11-2
CASSLSGPRPNEQYF
TGTGCCAGCAGCTTATCCGGGCCCCGGCCTAACGAGCAGTACTTC
>TRBJ2-3|NA|NA|TRBV27
CASSSERPTDTQYF
TGTGCCAGCAGTTCAGAGCGGCCCACAGATACGCAGTATTTT
>TRBJ2-2|NA|NA|TRBV4-3
CASSQEPWNTGELFF
TGCGCCAGCAGCCAAGAACCTTGGAACACCGGGGAGCTGTTTTTT
>TRBJ2-2|NA|NA|TRBV19
CASSISSGPGTGELFF
TGTGCCAGTAGTATCAGCTCGGGGCCGGGGACCGGGGAGCTGTTTTTT
>TRBJ2-7|TRBD1|NA|TRBV6-5
CASRPGQGFREQYF
TGTGCCAGCCGTCCGGGACAGGGGTTTCGGGAGCAGTACTTC
>TRBJ2-1|NA|NA|TRBV5-4
CASSASHNEQFF
TGTGCCAGCAGCGCAAGCCACAATGAGCAGTTCTTC
>TRBJ1-2|NA|NA|TRBV5-1
CASSSRRKGFGDHYGYTF
TGCGCCAGCAGCTCTCGCAGAAAGGGTTTCGGGGACCACTATGGCTACACCTTC
>TRBJ1-2|TRBD1|NA|TRBV7-9
CASSLNGPGTGKDYGYTF
TGTGCCAGCAGCTTAAATGGCCCCGGGACAGGGAAGGACTATGGCTACACCTTC
>TRBJ2-3|NA|once|TRBV9
CASSVRGIDTQYF
TGTGCCAGCAGCGTACGGGGCATAGATACGCAGTATTTT
>TRBJ1-6|TRBD1|NA|TRBV15
CATSAWDRPNSPLHF
TGTGCCACCAGCGCGTGGGACAGACCCAATTCACCCCTCCACTTT
>TRBJ2-7|NA|NA|TRBV28
CASSYPGGEQYF
TGTGCCAGCAGTTATCCAGGTGGGGAGCAGTACTTC